Following are 10 T cell receptor beta chains from one sample sequenced in a study of CD8 T cells in Susac syndrome. Random hexamers served to reverse transcribe roughly 0.45 to 1 ug RNA. TCRdb reanalysed the immunoSEQ multiplex PCR reads using MiXCR and keeps one entry per CDR3 protein. The sample shows more than 110,000 distinct CDR3 sequences, around 93% of them seen only once. Sequencing used CD4+ T cells from PBMCs. The receptors come from a human donor with Susac syndrome.

CDR3 nucleotides: TGTGCCAGCTCCGGAATGGTCGGGGAGACCCAGTACTTC. Protein: CASSGMVGETQYF. The chain couples TRBV18 to TRBJ2-5, with unresolved D. In germline, CDR1 is KGHSH, CDR2 LQKENI. The V gene lost 6 bases and the J gene lost 5 bases, with 13 bases spanning the gap. This CDR3 spans 13 amino acids.

The V and J genes are TRBV9 and TRBJ2-2; 8 positions match TRBD1. The germline gives CDR1 SGDLS, CDR2 YYNGEE. The trim removed 0 bases at V and 8 bases at J, leaving 6 bases unmatched. The CDR3 is made up of 15 amino acids. CDR3 nucleotides: TGTGCCAGCAGCGTAGTGGCAGGGGGCTCTGGGGAGCTGTTTTTT. Residues: CASSVVAGGSGELFF.

The chain carries TRBV3-1 and TRBJ2-3, with unresolved D. The CDR3 has 14 amino acids. Germline V gene sequence: CDR1 LGHDT, CDR2 YNNKEL (reference sequence). V was trimmed by 4 bases and J by 2 bases, leaving 10 bases between them. CDR3 coding DNA: TGTGCCAGCAGCCGCAATATCCCCACAGATACGCAGTATTTT. This sequence encodes CASSRNIPTDTQYF.

V usage is TRBV10-2 and J usage is TRBJ1-2; TRBD1 aligns across 8 bases. Germline CDR1 WSHSY, CDR2 SAAADI. This CDR3 spans 13 amino acids. V gave up 6 bases and J gave up 6 bases; unmatched junction bases: 6. This CDR3 reads CASRRQGKDGYTF. In DNA form, the CDR3 reads TGCGCCAGCAGGAGACAGGGGAAAGATGGCTACACCTTC.

The rearrangement joins TRBV7-9 to TRBJ2-1; D perhaps matches TRBD2 (5 bases). Germline CDR1 and CDR2: SEHNR and FQNEAQ (reference sequence). Trimming stripped 7 bases from V and 3 bases from J, with 13 bases between. The CDR3 covers 14 residues. This CDR3 reads CASTTWENYNEQFF. CDR3 DNA: TGTGCCAGCACCACCTGGGAGAACTACAATGAGCAGTTCTTC. Variable domain in full (rest from reference TRBV7-9 and TRBJ2-1): DTGVSQNPRHKITKRGQNVTFRCDPISEHNRLYWYRQTLGQGPEFLTYFQNEAQLEKSRLLSDRFSAERPKGSFSTLEIQRTEQGDSAMYLCASTTWENYNEQFFGPGTRLTVL.

Points on this clonotype: An end of the junction does not agree with germline; a read error may underlie this. V and J are TRBV25-1 and TRBJ2-7; D may match TRBD1 or TRBD2 (5 bases each). Germline V gene data show CDR1 as MGHDK and CDR2 as SYGVNS. This CDR3 region has 13 residues. The CDR3 sequence is CASSEYQGREQYF. The CDR3 DNA reads as TGTGCCAGCAGCGAATATCAGGGACGCGAGCAGTACTTC.

V gene TRBV6-4 combines with J gene TRBJ2-1; perhaps TRBD1 as D (8 bases). The CDR3 covers 14 residues. The V gene's germline CDR1 is MRHNA and CDR2 SNTAGT. Trimming left V 5 bases short and J 8 bases short, with 16 bases between. The CDR3 region has the DNA TGTGCCAGCAGTCAATACAGGGGGGGCTATGAGCAGTTCTTC. Its protein is CASSQYRGGYEQFF.

The chain is built from TRBV9 and TRBJ2-3; TRBD2 might be the D (5 bases). CDR1 is SGDLS, CDR2 YYNGEE, per germline. The V gene lost 0 bases and the J gene lost 7 bases, with 24 bases spanning the gap. The CDR3 totals 18 residues. The CDR3 protein is CASSVAAVEDSPANTQYF. As DNA, the CDR3 is TGTGCCAGCAGCGTAGCCGCAGTCGAGGACTCACCCGCGAATACGCAGTATTTT. The complete variable domain, with remaining parts taken from reference TRBV9 and TRBJ2-3, reads DSGVTQTPKHLITATGQRVTLRCSPRSGDLSVYWYQQSLDQGLQFLIQYYNGEERAKGNILERFSAQQFPDLHSELNLSSLELGDSALYFCASSVAAVEDSPANTQYFGPGTRLTVL.

The chain is built from TRBV5-1 and TRBJ1-2, with 7 bases fitting TRBD1. Germline loops: CDR1 SGHRS, CDR2 YFSETQ. The V gene end was trimmed by 4 bases and the J gene end by 4 bases; junction bases not matched to a gene: 7. The CDR3 is 14 residues long. The CDR3 DNA sequence: TGCGCCAGCAGCCCCGGACAGGCAGCCTATGGCTACACCTTC. As protein: CASSPGQAAYGYTF.

V gene TRBV6-2 or TRBV6-3 combines with J gene TRBJ2-1; the D gene is possibly TRBD2 (6 bases). V was pared by 5 bases and J by 10 bases, with 21 bases between. This CDR3 spans 15 amino acids. Germline V lookup: CDR1 MNHEY, CDR2 SVGEGT. The CDR3 DNA follows: TGTGCCAGCAGTCCTTTGACTAGTAACCGTGGGGAGCAGTTCTTC. The encoded protein is CASSPLTSNRGEQFF.